This T cell receptor beta chain is drawn from a study of identical twins. Broader study findings: Zero-insertion analyses could be partly confounded by invariant MAIT and iNKT cells.

V lost 6 bases, J lost 7 bases, and 5 bases stayed unmatched. The CDR3 is 12 amino acids. The V gene's germline CDR1 is WSHSY and CDR2 SAAADI. This clonotype was recorded a few times. Its antigen is still unknown. TCRdb reprocessed the 5' RACE reads via MiXCR and lists one record per CDR3 protein. The sample contains around 1.7 million distinct CDR3 sequences, under 35% of which appear only once. The chain recombines TRBV10-2 with TRBJ2-7; 8 positions agree with TRBD2. The clonotype originates from a newborn girl in good health. Sequencing input: cord blood. CDR3 loop: CASRLAGWEQYF. CDR3 DNA: TGCGCCAGCAGGCTAGCGGGTTGGGAGCAGTACTTC.